Listed below are T cell receptor beta chains from one sample, sequenced in a study of blood T cell repertoires in COVID-19. TCRdb's copy holds only in-frame clones and misses some; the assay was immunoSEQ multiplex PCR. The data show 20,000 to 25,000 clones, roughly nine tenths seen once. The sample consisted of peripheral blood. Receptors originate from a human donor with active COVID-19. The donor label of this sample is uncertain. Each CDR3 is given with its conserved first and last residue. D genes are given only for firm matches. Only some rows state a clone size, as once, few, many or a class for expanded clones.

CDR3: CSASLGNTIYF
DNA: TGCAGTGCTAGCCTCGGAAACACCATATATTTT
V: TRBV20-1
D: .
size: .
J: TRBJ1-3

CDR3: CASRETGPSSYEQYF
DNA: TGTGCCAGCAGGGAGACAGGGCCCAGCTCCTACGAGCAGTACTTC
V: TRBV25-1
D: TRBD1
size: .
J: TRBJ2-7

CDR3: CASSLGGAYGYTF
DNA: TGCGCCAGCAGCTTGGGCGGGGCCTATGGCTACACCTTC
V: TRBV5-1
D: .
size: .
J: TRBJ1-2

CDR3: CASSDPLTGSYEQYF
DNA: TGTGCCAGCAGTGACCCATTGACAGGTTCCTACGAGCAGTACTTC
V: TRBV6-1
D: .
size: .
J: TRBJ2-7

CDR3: CASSSQGSLTDTQYF
DNA: TGTGCCAGCAGCTCTCAGGGGAGCCTCACAGATACGCAGTATTTT
V: TRBV11-3
D: .
size: .
J: TRBJ2-3

CDR3: CASSWWGAYNEQFF
DNA: TGTGCCAGTAGTTGGTGGGGGGCCTACAATGAGCAGTTCTTC
V: TRBV19
D: .
size: .
J: TRBJ2-1

CDR3: CASSEAVRVYGYTF
DNA: TGTGCCAGCAGTGAAGCAGTCAGGGTCTATGGCTACACCTTC
V: TRBV6-1
D: .
size: .
J: TRBJ1-2

CDR3: CASNILGLSTDTQYF
DNA: TGCGCCAGCAATATTCTGGGGCTCAGTACAGATACGCAGTATTTT
V: TRBV4-1
D: .
size: .
J: TRBJ2-3

CDR3: CASSLVGMAGEELFF
DNA: TGTGCCAGCAGCTTGGTCGGGATGGCTGGTGAGGAGCTGTTTTTT
V: TRBV5-6
D: .
size: once
J: TRBJ2-2

CDR3: CASSALESYEQYF
DNA: TGTGCCAGTAGTGCCCTTGAGAGCTACGAGCAGTACTTC
V: TRBV19
D: .
size: .
J: TRBJ2-7

CDR3: CASSVQGAPYEQYF
DNA: TGTGCCAGCAGCGTGCAGGGGGCACCGTACGAGCAGTACTTC
V: TRBV9
D: TRBD1
size: .
J: TRBJ2-7

CDR3: CASSVTGEEEKLFF
DNA: TGTGCCAGCAGTGTGACAGGGGAAGAGGAAAAACTGTTTTTT
V: TRBV28
D: TRBD1
size: .
J: TRBJ1-4

CDR3: CASSFGVAKGANVLTF
DNA: TGTGCCAGCAGTTTCGGGGTCGCTAAAGGGGCCAACGTCCTGACTTTC
V: TRBV28
D: .
size: .
J: TRBJ2-6

CDR3: CAARGAATGELFF
DNA: TGCGCCGCGCGGGGGGCGGCCACCGGGGAGCTGTTTTTT
V: TRBV10-2
D: TRBD2
size: .
J: TRBJ2-2

CDR3: CATSLQGAVTEAFF
DNA: TGTGCCACATCCCTACAGGGGGCAGTCACTGAAGCTTTCTTT
V: TRBV6-5
D: TRBD1
size: once
J: TRBJ1-1

CDR3: CAWSAFSSGLYNEQFF
DNA: TGTGCCTGGAGTGCCTTCTCGAGCGGACTATACAATGAGCAGTTCTTC
V: TRBV30
D: .
size: once
J: TRBJ2-1

CDR3: CASTQGGYSSYEQYF
DNA: TGTGCCAGCACCCAAGGGGGTTATAGCTCCTACGAGCAGTACTTC
V: TRBV7-8
D: .
size: .
J: TRBJ2-7

CDR3: CATRADTNGKLFF
DNA: TGTGCCACCAGAGCAGATACTAATGGAAAACTGTTTTTT
V: TRBV15
D: .
size: .
J: TRBJ1-4

CDR3: CASSVGAGGSYEQYF
DNA: TGTGCCAGCAGCGTAGGGGCAGGGGGCTCCTACGAGCAGTACTTC
V: TRBV9
D: TRBD1
size: once
J: TRBJ2-7

CDR3: CASSLVGTGQETQYF
DNA: TGTGCTAGCAGCTTAGTAGGGACAGGCCAAGAGACCCAGTACTTC
V: TRBV7-7
D: TRBD1
size: .
J: TRBJ2-5

CDR3: CASSATGGRKNIQYF
DNA: TGTGCCAGCAGCGCAACAGGGGGCAGGAAAAACATTCAGTACTTC
V: TRBV9
D: TRBD1
size: once
J: TRBJ2-4

CDR3: CASSSLRLWELFF
DNA: TGTGCCAGCAGCTCCCTGCGTCTCTGGGAGCTGTTTTTT
V: TRBV11-2
D: .
size: medium-sized
J: TRBJ2-2

CDR3: CASSLGQGNLNTEAFF
DNA: TGTGCCAGCAGCCTCGGACAGGGAAACTTGAACACTGAAGCTTTCTTT
V: TRBV3-1/TRBV3-2
D: TRBD1
size: .
J: TRBJ1-1

CDR3: CASSFGTSGYEQYF
DNA: TGTGCCAGCAGTTTTGGGACTAGCGGCTACGAGCAGTACTTC
V: TRBV28
D: TRBD2
size: once
J: TRBJ2-7

CDR3: CASSKDRTTYNEQFF
DNA: TGTGCCAGCTCAAAGGACAGGACCACCTACAATGAACAGTTCTTC
V: TRBV18
D: TRBD1
size: .
J: TRBJ2-1

CDR3: CASSSTGSTDTQYF
DNA: TGTGCCAGCAGTTCAACGGGGTCTACAGATACGCAGTATTTT
V: TRBV7-9
D: .
size: .
J: TRBJ2-3

CDR3: CASSPINRMYPTYSGYTF
DNA: TGTGCCAGCAGCCCGATCAACCGAATGTATCCGACTTATAGTGGCTACACCTTC
V: TRBV11-2
D: .
size: .
J: TRBJ1-2

CDR3: CASSLGTSRTGELFF
DNA: TGTGCCAGCAGCTTGGGGACTAGTAGGACCGGGGAGCTGTTTTTT
V: TRBV7-2
D: TRBD2
size: .
J: TRBJ2-2

CDR3: CASSQDSGTTNEKLFF
DNA: TGCGCCAGCAGCCAAGATAGTGGGACTACTAATGAAAAACTGTTTTTT
V: TRBV4-3
D: .
size: .
J: TRBJ1-4

CDR3: CASSTPRDNETQYF
DNA: TGCGCCAGCAGCACACCCCGGGACAATGAGACCCAGTACTTC
V: TRBV4-1
D: .
size: .
J: TRBJ2-5

CDR3: CASSYSPRSGYEQYF
DNA: TGTGCCAGCAGTTACTCGCCTCGTTCGGGCTACGAGCAGTACTTC
V: TRBV6-5
D: .
size: .
J: TRBJ2-7

CDR3: CASSYYSGAQPQHF
DNA: TGTGCCAGCAGTTACTACTCGGGAGCTCAGCCCCAGCATTTT
V: TRBV6-2/TRBV6-3
D: .
size: .
J: TRBJ1-5

CDR3: CASSFGTGGGQPQHF
DNA: TGTGCCAGCAGTTTCGGGACAGGGGGCGGACAGCCCCAGCATTTT
V: TRBV6-2/TRBV6-3
D: TRBD1
size: .
J: TRBJ1-5

CDR3: CASSLQGGHEQYF
DNA: TGTGCCAGCAGCTTGCAGGGTGGCCACGAGCAGTACTTC
V: TRBV5-4
D: .
size: .
J: TRBJ2-7

CDR3: CSVDYTGDGYTF
DNA: TGCAGCGTTGATTATACAGGGGATGGCTACACCTTC
V: TRBV29-1
D: TRBD1
size: .
J: TRBJ1-2

CDR3: CASSLDSSGGYEQFF
DNA: TGTGCCAGCAGCTTAGACTCTAGCGGGGGCTATGAGCAGTTCTTC
V: TRBV7-9
D: TRBD2
size: .
J: TRBJ2-1

CDR3: CASSPEARDEKLFF
DNA: TGTGCCAGCAGTCCAGAGGCCCGGGATGAAAAACTGTTTTTT
V: TRBV25-1
D: .
size: once
J: TRBJ1-4

CDR3: CASSLPPSYSYEQYF
DNA: TGTGCCAGCAGCTTACCCCCGTCGTACTCCTACGAGCAGTACTTC
V: TRBV7-3
D: .
size: .
J: TRBJ2-7

CDR3: CASSYGQGGFDEQFF
DNA: TGTGCCAGCAGTTACGGCCAGGGTGGTTTCGATGAGCAGTTCTTC
V: TRBV6-6
D: .
size: .
J: TRBJ2-1

CDR3: CASSPLRGGAETQYF
DNA: TGTGCCAGCAGTCCTCTTAGAGGGGGCGCGGAGACCCAGTACTTC
V: TRBV27
D: TRBD1
size: .
J: TRBJ2-5

CDR3: CASSQAPVYSSGNTIYF
DNA: TGTGCCAGCAGCCAAGCCCCCGTTTATAGCTCTGGAAACACCATATATTTT
V: TRBV4-2
D: .
size: .
J: TRBJ1-3

CDR3: CASSFLSDTDTQYF
DNA: TGTGCCAGCAGCTTTCTCAGTGACACAGATACGCAGTATTTT
V: TRBV7-2
D: .
size: .
J: TRBJ2-3

CDR3: CASSQDYYGNNPIYEQYF
DNA: TGCGCCAGCAGCCAAGATTATTACGGGAACAATCCTATATACGAGCAGTACTTC
V: TRBV4-3
D: .
size: once
J: TRBJ2-7

CDR3: CARSVFYPESYSNQPQHF
DNA: TGTGCCAGAAGCGTTTTCTATCCCGAATCCTATAGCAATCAGCCCCAGCATTTT
V: TRBV5-3
D: .
size: .
J: TRBJ1-5

CDR3: CASSPGGETQYF
DNA: TGTGCCAGTAGTCCGGGTGGGGAGACCCAGTACTTC
V: TRBV19
D: .
size: .
J: TRBJ2-5

CDR3: CASSLGGGSSTDTQYF
DNA: TGCGCCAGCAGCTTGGGAGGGGGATCTAGCACAGATACGCAGTATTTT
V: TRBV5-1
D: .
size: .
J: TRBJ2-3

CDR3: CASSETTGDGGYTF
DNA: TGTGCCAGTAGCGAAACGACAGGGGACGGCGGCTACACCTTC
V: TRBV19
D: TRBD1
size: .
J: TRBJ1-2

CDR3: CASSQGTGWGYGYTF
DNA: TGTGCCAGCAGCCAAGGGACAGGATGGGGGTATGGCTACACCTTC
V: TRBV14
D: TRBD1
size: once
J: TRBJ1-2

CDR3: CASRTPGYEQFF
DNA: TGTGCCAGCAGAACACCAGGGTATGAGCAGTTCTTC
V: TRBV28
D: .
size: .
J: TRBJ2-1

CDR3: CASTQPRVDTIYF
DNA: TGTGCCAGTACCCAGCCCAGGGTAGACACCATATATTTT
V: TRBV19
D: .
size: .
J: TRBJ1-3

CDR3: CASSYSITGPGANVLTF
DNA: TGCGCCAGCAGCTATTCGATCACAGGGCCTGGGGCCAACGTCCTGACTTTC
V: TRBV5-1
D: .
size: .
J: TRBJ2-6

CDR3: CASSLGTGNEQFF
DNA: TGTGCCAGCAGCTTAGGGACTGGCAATGAGCAGTTCTTC
V: TRBV7-9
D: .
size: .
J: TRBJ2-1

CDR3: CASSRKRTSGSDTQYF
DNA: TGTGCCAGCAGCCGAAAGCGGACTAGCGGATCAGATACGCAGTATTTT
V: TRBV3-1/TRBV3-2
D: TRBD2
size: .
J: TRBJ2-3

CDR3: CATEGNAGGLGEQFF
DNA: TGTGCCACCGAGGGGAACGCGGGGGGGCTGGGTGAGCAGTTCTTC
V: TRBV24-1
D: TRBD2
size: .
J: TRBJ2-1